Listed here are 31 T cell receptor beta chains from one sample, sequenced in a study of blood T cell repertoires in COVID-19. Some clones are missing from TCRdb's copy, which holds only in-frame ones; the method was immunoSEQ multiplex PCR. The table has over 15,000 clones, less than 80% seen once. The sequenced sample consisted of peripheral blood. All receptors come from a man between 65 and 79 years old with active or convalescent COVID-19.

V usage is TRBV12-3 or TRBV12-4 and J usage is TRBJ1-1, with a possible D match to TRBD1 (5 bases). Trimming took off 6 bases at V and 1 base at J, with 9 bases between the two ends. The length of the CDR3 is 13 residues. CDR3 coding DNA: TGTGCCAGCAGGTCCACAGGGAACACTGAAGCTTTCTTT. This gives the protein CASRSTGNTEAFF.

This sequence joins TRBV19 and TRBJ2-3, with a possible D match to TRBD1 (6 bases). The CDR3 extends over 15 amino acids. Trimming removed 4 bases from V and 2 bases from J, with 13 bases in between. The germline V gene encodes CDR1 LNHDA and CDR2 SQIVND (reference sequence). As DNA, the CDR3 is TGTGCCAGTAGTAGCATGCAGGGGCTCACAGATACGCAGTATTTT. Translating it yields CASSSMQGLTDTQYF.

This chain uses TRBV19 with TRBJ2-3; D remains ambiguous. Germline lookup yields CDR1 LNHDA and CDR2 SQIVND (reference sequence). The CDR3 is 14 amino acids. Trimming took off 4 bases at V and 1 base at J, with 9 bases between the two ends. CDR3 bases: TGTGCCAGTAGTACTAGGTCCGGCACAGATACGCAGTATTTT. This gives the protein CASSTRSGTDTQYF.

The J gene is TRBJ2-1, the V gene TRBV7-6; TRBD2 matches 13 bases. The junction had 12 bases not matched to a gene; V was cut back by 4 bases and J by 9 bases. Germline V gene sequence: CDR1 SGHVS, CDR2 FNYEAQ. This CDR3 is 17 amino acids long. This chain's CDR3 is CASSSTWTSGSGGEQFF. The CDR3, as DNA: TGTGCCAGCAGCTCCACCTGGACTAGCGGGAGCGGCGGTGAGCAGTTCTTC.

The rearrangement uses TRBV14 and TRBJ1-6, with D possibly being TRBD1 (6 bases). This CDR3 has 14 amino acids. Germline assignment: CDR1 SGHDN and CDR2 FVKESK. The V gene lost 6 bases and the J gene lost 10 bases, with 16 bases spanning the gap. The CDR3 bases are TGTGCCAGCAGACACAGGGCTGAGGGGTCACCCCTCCACTTT. Translating gives CASRHRAEGSPLHF.

The chain has TRBV19 and TRBJ2-7; TRBD1 agrees at 10 bases. V gave up 6 bases and J gave up 2 bases; unmatched junction bases: 4. Germline CDR1 is LNHDA and CDR2 is SQIVND (reference sequence). The CDR3 has 14 amino acids. The CDR3 reads CASSGTGVPYEQYF. CDR3 bases: TGTGCCAGTAGCGGGACAGGGGTTCCCTACGAGCAGTACTTC.

This chain links TRBV7-3 with TRBJ2-1; perhaps TRBD1 as D (5 bases). The V end was cut by 5 bases, the J end by 3 bases, with 8 bases between. CDR3 length: 13 amino acids. Germline CDR1 SGHTA, CDR2 FQGTGA. CDR3: CASSVDSYNEQFF. For the CDR3, the DNA is TGTGCCAGCAGCGTCGACAGCTACAATGAGCAGTTCTTC.

The genes are TRBV28 and TRBJ1-4, with D possibly being TRBD1 (5 bases). This CDR3 comprises 16 residues. Germline values: CDR1 MDHEN, CDR2 SYDVKM. Trimming pared 3 bases from V and 0 bases from J, leaving 11 bases between. CDR3 loop: CASSLTDMPTNEKLFF. The CDR3 nucleotides read TGTGCCAGCAGTTTGACAGATATGCCAACTAATGAAAAACTGTTTTTT.

V usage is TRBV30 and J usage is TRBJ2-1; TRBD2 is a possible D gene (5 bases). The V and J ends lost 0 bases and 9 bases respectively, with 12 bases between them. The CDR3 runs 13 residues. Looked up from germline, CDR1 is GTSNPN and CDR2 is SVGIG (reference sequence). CDR3 in amino acids: CAWSVQGSSEQFF. Here the CDR3 DNA reads TGTGCCTGGAGTGTACAAGGGAGCAGTGAGCAGTTCTTC.

The chain links TRBV11-2 to TRBJ1-3, with a possible D match to TRBD1 (6 bases). Trimming removed 5 bases from V and 2 bases from J, with 13 bases in between. From germline, CDR1 is SGHAT and CDR2 FQNNGV. The CDR3 has 15 residues. The CDR3 loop reads CASSPLGTPGNTIYF. CDR3 in DNA: TGTGCCAGCAGCCCGCTAGGGACACCTGGAAACACCATATATTTT.

This clone appeared a single time. This chain uses TRBV23-1 with TRBJ2-2; 9 bases fit TRBD1. TRBV23-1 is identified as an open reading frame with a role that is uncertain. The J segment lost 4 bases and the V segment lost 6 bases, leaving 6 bases of the junction unmatched. CDR3 length: 15 amino acids. The CDR3 spells CASRRDRDTTGELFF. CDR3 sequence (DNA): TGCGCCAGCAGACGGGACAGGGACACCACCGGGGAGCTGTTTTTT.

This rearrangement joins TRBV19 to TRBJ2-1; TRBD2 agrees at 8 bases. The CDR3 contains 16 residues. Germline V gene lookup returns CDR1 LNHDA and CDR2 SQIVND (reference sequence). The ends lost 2 bases at V and 4 bases at J; junction bases unmatched: 7. CDR3: CASSISSGGAYNEQFF. The CDR3 coding sequence is TGTGCCAGTAGTATATCTTCGGGGGGGGCTTACAATGAGCAGTTCTTC.

The J gene is TRBJ2-3, the V gene TRBV28; D gene unclear. V was trimmed by 7 bases and J by 1 base, leaving 9 bases between them. The CDR3 consists of 13 residues. Germline V gene sequence: CDR1 MDHEN, CDR2 SYDVKM. CDR3 loop: CASILSGTDTQYF. For the CDR3, the DNA is TGTGCCAGCATACTGTCGGGCACAGATACGCAGTATTTT.

This chain uses TRBV6-5 with TRBJ1-1; D ambiguous. The germline V gene has CDR1 MNHEY and CDR2 SVGAGI. Trimming left V 0 bases short and J 6 bases short, with 17 bases between. This CDR3 is built from 16 residues. The CDR3 here is CASSYSRGEGKAEAFF. The CDR3 DNA follows: TGTGCCAGCAGTTACTCCCGAGGAGAGGGTAAAGCTGAAGCTTTCTTT.

The chain combines TRBV28 with TRBJ2-7; D perhaps matches TRBD2 (5 bases). Trimming took 7 bases from V and 3 from J, leaving 13 bases between them. This CDR3 spans 13 amino acids. Germline V CDR1 and CDR2: MDHEN, SYDVKM. In nucleotides, the CDR3 is TGTGCCAGCAAAGTCCCCGGGGACTACGAGCAGTACTTC. Protein: CASKVPGDYEQYF.

This clone was picked up one time. This chain joins TRBV28 and TRBJ2-2, with TRBD1 matching 9 bases. J gave up 4 bases and V 4 bases, and 10 bases lay outside the gene matches. The CDR3 totals 17 residues. Germline CDR1 MDHEN, CDR2 SYDVKM. DNA of the CDR3: TGTGCCAGCAGTTCCACAGGGGGCTTTGGTGGCACCGGGGAGCTGTTTTTT. This gives the protein CASSSTGGFGGTGELFF. Using reference TRBV28 and TRBJ2-2 for the parts outside the CDR3, the full variable domain is DVKVTQSSRYLVKRTGEKVFLECVQDMDHENMFWYRQDPGLGLRLIYFSYDVKMKEKGDIPEGYSVSREKKERFSLILESASTNQTSMYLCASSSTGGFGGTGELFFGEGSRLTVL.

The table lists this clone with a few counts. V is TRBV10-2 and J is TRBJ2-7, with no clear D. The V gene lost 6 bases and the J gene lost 0 bases, with 9 bases spanning the gap. Germline CDR1 reads WSHSY; CDR2 reads SAAADI. The CDR3 runs to 13 residues. The CDR3 sequence: CASSPTPSYEQYF. For the CDR3, the DNA is TGCGCCAGCAGCCCGACACCCTCCTACGAGCAGTACTTC.

The gene calls are TRBV27 and TRBJ2-1, with 14 bases lining up with TRBD2. The V gene end was trimmed by 2 bases and the J gene end by 5 bases; junction bases not matched to a gene: 5. The CDR3 covers 17 residues. Germline-derived CDR1 and CDR2 are MNHEY and SMNVEV (reference sequence). This CDR3 is CASSLPPGLAGDNEQFF. As DNA, the CDR3 is TGTGCCAGCAGTTTACCCCCGGGACTAGCGGGAGACAATGAGCAGTTCTTC.

V is TRBV10-3 and J is TRBJ1-2, with 11 bases identical to TRBD1. CDR3 length: 13 amino acids. Losses at the gene ends were 4 bases for V and 8 bases for J; bases not matched to a gene: 3. Germline V gene sequence: CDR1 ENHRY, CDR2 SYGVKD. CDR3 loop: CAISGGQGDGYTF. CDR3 DNA sequence: TGTGCCATCAGTGGGGGACAGGGGGACGGCTACACCTTC.

This chain joins TRBV5-8 and TRBJ1-1; no clear D. The CDR3 has 11 amino acids. Per germline, CDR1 SGHTS and CDR2 YDEGEE. V was pared by 4 bases and J by 7 bases, with 8 bases between. CDR3 nucleotides: TGTGCCAGCAGCCCACGGGGTGAAGCTTTCTTT. Its translation is CASSPRGEAFF.

The chain combines TRBV6-5 with TRBJ2-1; D call uncertain. The CDR3 totals 13 residues. Germline values: CDR1 MNHEY, CDR2 SVGAGI. The V gene lost 7 bases and the J gene lost 8 bases, with 15 bases spanning the gap. CDR3 residues: CASNPSGAHEQFF. CDR3 DNA sequence: TGTGCCAGCAACCCTAGTGGTGCTCATGAGCAGTTCTTC.

In this sample, this clone turned up once. The chain combines TRBV3-1 (or the pseudogene TRBV3-2) with TRBJ2-2; perhaps TRBD2 as D (7 bases). The V end was cut by 1 base, the J end by 3 bases, with 9 bases between. Germline CDR1 is LGHDT and CDR2 is YNNKEL (reference sequence). This CDR3 spans 15 amino acids. CDR3 sequence (DNA): TGTGCCAGCAGCCAAGGGGGGGGGCACACCGGGGAGCTGTTTTTT. Translating gives CASSQGGGHTGELFF.

In its sample, this clone was seen a few times. V and J are TRBV4-2 and TRBJ2-3, with 10 bases lining up with TRBD2. V lost 0 bases to trimming and J lost 2 bases; unmatched junction nucleotides: 8. The CDR3 extends over 18 amino acids. Per germline, CDR1 LGHNA and CDR2 YNFKEQ. This CDR3 is CASSQDLASGGTTDTQYF. The CDR3 bases are TGTGCCAGCAGCCAAGATCTCGCTAGCGGGGGAACCACAGATACGCAGTATTTT.

For the CDR3, the DNA is TGTGCCAGCGTATCGGGAGGGCAACTGGGTGGCTACACCTTC. As protein: CASVSGGQLGGYTF. The chain carries TRBV6-5 and TRBJ1-2; D unclear. Trimming took off 8 bases at V and 7 bases at J, with 20 bases between the two ends. CDR1 and CDR2 (germline): MNHEY, SVGAGI. The CDR3 consists of 14 residues.

This rearrangement joins TRBV5-1 to TRBJ1-1; 7 bases line up with TRBD1. CDR1 and CDR2 (germline): SGHRS, YFSETQ. V lost 2 bases, J lost 1 base, and 2 bases stayed unmatched. The CDR3 length is 14 residues. DNA of the CDR3: TGCGCCAGCAGCTTACAGGGGCCGAACACTGAAGCTTTCTTT. This translates into CASSLQGPNTEAFF.

The rearrangement links TRBV6-5 to TRBJ1-2; no reliable D call. Trimming removed 0 bases at V and 8 bases at J, with 7 bases between. The germline V gene has CDR1 MNHEY and CDR2 SVGAGI. The CDR3 extends over 12 amino acids. The CDR3 loop reads CASSYSGRGYTF. CDR3 bases: TGTGCCAGCAGTTACTCGGGCCGGGGCTACACCTTC.

The V call is TRBV7-8, the J call TRBJ2-1; 14 bases agree with TRBD2. V lost 4 bases and J lost 1; bases outside the gene matches: 9. The CDR3 covers 19 residues. The V gene's germline CDR1 is SGHVS and CDR2 FQNEAQ. The CDR3 here is CASSSTGLAGEVSYNEQFF. The CDR3 DNA reads TGTGCCAGCAGCTCCACGGGACTAGCGGGAGAGGTTTCCTACAATGAGCAGTTCTTC. Drawing the rest from reference TRBV7-8 and TRBJ2-1, the complete variable domain is GAGVSQSPRYKVAKRGQDVALRCDPISGHVSLFWYQQALGQGPEFLTYFQNEAQLDKSGLPSDRFFAERPEGSVSTLKIQRTQQEDSAVYLCASSSTGLAGEVSYNEQFFGPGTRLTVL.

This clone was picked up a small number of times. The chain has TRBV5-1 and TRBJ2-7; D is possibly TRBD2 (7 bases). This CDR3 spans 14 amino acids. The germline gives CDR1 SGHRS, CDR2 YFSETQ. V lost 4 bases to trimming and J lost 5 bases, with 16 bases between them. The CDR3, as DNA: TGCGCCAGCAGCCCCGGGGGGCAGATCCACGAGCAGTACTTC. Amino acids: CASSPGGQIHEQYF.

V gene TRBV10-3 combines with J gene TRBJ2-7; tentative D call: TRBD1 (6 bases). Germline V gene sequence: CDR1 ENHRY, CDR2 SYGVKD. With 6 bases removed from V and 3 bases from J, the gap between germline ends came to 15 bases. The CDR3 has 14 residues. CDR3: CAIRADSNVYEQYF. The CDR3 nucleotides read TGTGCCATCAGGGCGGACAGTAATGTCTACGAGCAGTACTTC.

The chain uses TRBV4-3 and TRBJ2-7; tentative D call: TRBD2 (5 bases). The CDR3 runs to 15 residues. The V gene's germline CDR1 is LGHNA and CDR2 YSLEER. Trimming took off 1 base at V and 2 bases at J, with 12 bases between the two ends. CDR3 loop: CASSQGRTGTYEQYF. The DNA for the CDR3 is TGCGCCAGCAGCCAAGGCCGGACTGGTACCTACGAGCAGTACTTC.

CDR3 sequence (DNA): TGCGCCAGCAATTCCGACAGGAGCTCTGGGGCCAACGTCCTGACTTTC. Translated, it gives CASNSDRSSGANVLTF. The chain is built from TRBV10-1 and TRBJ2-6, with D possibly matching TRBD1 (6 bases). CDR3 length: 16 residues. CDR1 and CDR2 (germline): WNHNN, SYGVQD (reference sequence). V shed 7 bases and J shed 0 bases, with 13 bases lying between them.